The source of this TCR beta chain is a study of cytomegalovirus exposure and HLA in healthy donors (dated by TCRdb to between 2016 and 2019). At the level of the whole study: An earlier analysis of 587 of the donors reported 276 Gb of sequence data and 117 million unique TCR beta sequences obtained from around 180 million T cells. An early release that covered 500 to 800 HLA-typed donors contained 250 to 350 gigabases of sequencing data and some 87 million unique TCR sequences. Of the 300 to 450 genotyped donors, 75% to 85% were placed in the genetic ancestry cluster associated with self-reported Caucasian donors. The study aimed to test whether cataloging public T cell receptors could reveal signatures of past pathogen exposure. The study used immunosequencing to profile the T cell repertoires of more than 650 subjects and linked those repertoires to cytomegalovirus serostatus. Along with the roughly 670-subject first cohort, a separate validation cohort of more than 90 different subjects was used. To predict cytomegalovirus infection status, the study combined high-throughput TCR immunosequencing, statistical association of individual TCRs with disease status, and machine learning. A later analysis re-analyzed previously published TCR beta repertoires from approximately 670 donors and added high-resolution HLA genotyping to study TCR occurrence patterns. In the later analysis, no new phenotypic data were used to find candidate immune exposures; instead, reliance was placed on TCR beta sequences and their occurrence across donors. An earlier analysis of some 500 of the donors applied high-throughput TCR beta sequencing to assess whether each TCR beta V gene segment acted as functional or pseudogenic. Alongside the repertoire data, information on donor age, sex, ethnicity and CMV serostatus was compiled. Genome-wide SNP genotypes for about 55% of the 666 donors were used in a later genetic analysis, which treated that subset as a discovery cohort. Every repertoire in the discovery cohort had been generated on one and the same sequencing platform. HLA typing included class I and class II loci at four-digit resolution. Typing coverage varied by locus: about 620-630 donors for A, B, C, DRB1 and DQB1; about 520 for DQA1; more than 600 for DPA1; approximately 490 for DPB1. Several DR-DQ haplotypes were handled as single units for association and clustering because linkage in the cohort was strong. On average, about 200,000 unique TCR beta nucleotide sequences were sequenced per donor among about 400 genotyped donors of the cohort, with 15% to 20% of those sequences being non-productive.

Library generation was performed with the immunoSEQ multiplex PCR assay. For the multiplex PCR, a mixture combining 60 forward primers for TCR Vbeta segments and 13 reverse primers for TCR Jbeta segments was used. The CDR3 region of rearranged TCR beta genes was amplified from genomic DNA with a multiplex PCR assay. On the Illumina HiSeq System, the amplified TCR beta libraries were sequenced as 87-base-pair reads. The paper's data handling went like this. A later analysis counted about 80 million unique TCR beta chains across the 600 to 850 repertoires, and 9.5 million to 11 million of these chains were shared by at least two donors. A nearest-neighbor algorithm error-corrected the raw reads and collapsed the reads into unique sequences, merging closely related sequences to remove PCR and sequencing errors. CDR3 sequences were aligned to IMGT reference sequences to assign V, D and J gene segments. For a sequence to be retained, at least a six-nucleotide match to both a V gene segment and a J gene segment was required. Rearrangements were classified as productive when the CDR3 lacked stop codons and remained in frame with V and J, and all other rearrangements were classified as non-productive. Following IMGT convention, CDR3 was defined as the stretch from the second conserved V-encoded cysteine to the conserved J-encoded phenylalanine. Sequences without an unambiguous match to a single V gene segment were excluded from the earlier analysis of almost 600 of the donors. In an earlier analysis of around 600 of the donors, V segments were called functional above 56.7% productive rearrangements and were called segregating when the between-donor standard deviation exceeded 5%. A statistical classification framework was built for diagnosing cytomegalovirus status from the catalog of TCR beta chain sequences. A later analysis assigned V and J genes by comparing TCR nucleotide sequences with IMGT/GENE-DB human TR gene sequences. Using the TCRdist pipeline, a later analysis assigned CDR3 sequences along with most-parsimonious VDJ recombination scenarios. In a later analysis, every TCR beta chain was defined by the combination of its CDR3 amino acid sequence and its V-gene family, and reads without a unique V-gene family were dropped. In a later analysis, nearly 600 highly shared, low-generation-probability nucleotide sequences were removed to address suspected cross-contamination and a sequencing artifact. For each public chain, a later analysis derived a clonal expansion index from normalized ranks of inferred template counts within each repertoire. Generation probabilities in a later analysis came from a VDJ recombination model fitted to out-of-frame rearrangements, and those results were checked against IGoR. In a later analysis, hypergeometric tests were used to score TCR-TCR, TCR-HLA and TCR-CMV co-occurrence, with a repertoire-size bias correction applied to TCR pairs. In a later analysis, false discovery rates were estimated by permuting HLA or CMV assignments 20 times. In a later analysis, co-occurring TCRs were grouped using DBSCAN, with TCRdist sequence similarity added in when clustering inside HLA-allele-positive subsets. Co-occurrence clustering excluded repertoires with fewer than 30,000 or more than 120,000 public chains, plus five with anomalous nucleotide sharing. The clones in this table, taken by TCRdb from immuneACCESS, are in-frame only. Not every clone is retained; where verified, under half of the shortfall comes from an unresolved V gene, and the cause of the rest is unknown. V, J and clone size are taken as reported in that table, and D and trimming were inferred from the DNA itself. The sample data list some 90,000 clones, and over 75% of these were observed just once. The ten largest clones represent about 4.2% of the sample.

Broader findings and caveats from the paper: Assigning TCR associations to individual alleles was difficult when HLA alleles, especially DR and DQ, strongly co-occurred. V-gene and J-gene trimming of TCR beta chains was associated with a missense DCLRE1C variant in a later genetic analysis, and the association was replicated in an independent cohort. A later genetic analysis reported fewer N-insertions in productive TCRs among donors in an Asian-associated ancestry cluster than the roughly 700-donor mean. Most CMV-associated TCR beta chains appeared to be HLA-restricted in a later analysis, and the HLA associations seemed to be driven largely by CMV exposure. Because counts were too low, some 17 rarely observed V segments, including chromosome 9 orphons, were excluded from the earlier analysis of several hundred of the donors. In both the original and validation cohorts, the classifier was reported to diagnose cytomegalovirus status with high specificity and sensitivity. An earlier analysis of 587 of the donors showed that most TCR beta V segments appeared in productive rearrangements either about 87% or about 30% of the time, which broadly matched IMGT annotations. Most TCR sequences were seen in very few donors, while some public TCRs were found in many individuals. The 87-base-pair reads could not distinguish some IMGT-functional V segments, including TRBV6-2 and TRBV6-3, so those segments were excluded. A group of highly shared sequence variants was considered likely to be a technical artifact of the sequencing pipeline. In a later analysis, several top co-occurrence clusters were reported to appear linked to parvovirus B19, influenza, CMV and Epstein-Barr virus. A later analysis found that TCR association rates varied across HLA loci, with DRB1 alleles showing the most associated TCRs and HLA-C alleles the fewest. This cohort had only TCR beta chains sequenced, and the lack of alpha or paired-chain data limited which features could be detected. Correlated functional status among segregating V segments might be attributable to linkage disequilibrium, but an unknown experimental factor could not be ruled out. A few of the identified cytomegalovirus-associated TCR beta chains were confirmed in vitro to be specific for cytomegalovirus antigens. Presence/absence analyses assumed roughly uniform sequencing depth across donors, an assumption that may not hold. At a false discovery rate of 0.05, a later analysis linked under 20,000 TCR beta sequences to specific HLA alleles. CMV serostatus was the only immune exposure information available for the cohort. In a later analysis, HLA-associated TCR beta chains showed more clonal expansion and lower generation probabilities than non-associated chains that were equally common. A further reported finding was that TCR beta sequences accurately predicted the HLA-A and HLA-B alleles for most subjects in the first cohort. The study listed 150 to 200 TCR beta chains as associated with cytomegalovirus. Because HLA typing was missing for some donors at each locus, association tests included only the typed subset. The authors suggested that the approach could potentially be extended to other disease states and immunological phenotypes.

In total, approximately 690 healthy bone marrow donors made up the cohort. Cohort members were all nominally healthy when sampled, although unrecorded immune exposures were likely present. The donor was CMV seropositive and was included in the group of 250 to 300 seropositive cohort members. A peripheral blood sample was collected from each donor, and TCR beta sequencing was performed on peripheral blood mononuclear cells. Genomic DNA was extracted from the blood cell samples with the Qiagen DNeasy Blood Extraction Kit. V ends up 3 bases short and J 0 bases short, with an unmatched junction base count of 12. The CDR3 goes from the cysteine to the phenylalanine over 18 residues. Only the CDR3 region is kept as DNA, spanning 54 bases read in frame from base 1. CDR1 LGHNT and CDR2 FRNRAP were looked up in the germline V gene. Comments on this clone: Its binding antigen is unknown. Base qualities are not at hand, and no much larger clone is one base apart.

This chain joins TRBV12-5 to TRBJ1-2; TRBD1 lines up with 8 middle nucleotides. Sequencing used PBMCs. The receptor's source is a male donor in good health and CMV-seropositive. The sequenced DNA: TGTGCTAGTGGTTTTCCACCCGACAGGGGAGCTCCTAACTATGGCTACACCTTC. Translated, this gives CASGFPPDRGAPNYGYTF.